This T cell receptor beta chain was sequenced for a study of blood T cell repertoires in COVID-19. The overall study: Sample material is recorded as cDNA or gDNA derived from T cells, B-cell-depleted T cells, or PBMCs.

The CDR3 sequence is 13 residues long. V dropped 5 bases and J dropped 3 bases, with 10 bases sitting between them. Germline V lookup: CDR1 SGHTA, CDR2 FQGNSA. Sequenced by immunoSEQ multiplex PCR; TCRdb stores in-frame clones only, minus some. The repertoire holds about 140,000 clones, with over 60% as singletons. Note on this clone: Other DNA sequences in this specimen translate into the identical CDR3.

The chain has TRBV7-2 and TRBJ1-2; tentatively, D is TRBD1 (6 bases). The clonotype comes from a woman aged 45-65 years with active or convalescent COVID-19. Specimen: peripheral blood. CDR3 protein: CASSPRQDYGYTF. CDR3 DNA sequence: TGTGCCAGCAGCCCCCGACAGGACTATGGCTACACCTTC. Using reference TRBV7-2 and TRBJ1-2 for the parts outside the CDR3, the full variable domain is GAGVSQSPSNKVTEKGKDVELRCDPISGHTALYWYRQSLGQGLEFLIYFQGNSAPDKSGLPSDRFSAERTGGSVSTLTIQRTQQEDSAVYLCASSPRQDYGYTFGSGTRLTVV.